This is a list of T cell receptor beta chains from one sample in a study of T cell responses to AZD1222 COVID-19 vaccine. Assay: immunoSEQ multiplex PCR; the TCRdb copy retains only in-frame clones and omits some. Of 75,000 to 100,000 clones detected, 89% appear once; the ten largest clones hold around 1.5%. The sequenced sample was peripheral blood, obtained on day 0 of AZD1222 vaccination. The receptor set was obtained from an adult in good health. The CDR3 runs from the conserved cysteine through the conserved F or W. Each record gives: V gene, J gene, clone size, D gene, CDR3 DNA, CDR3 protein. D genes are given only for firm matches. Part of the rows lack a size; the others show once, few, many or a class for expanded clones.

TRBV4-3	TRBJ2-7	NA	NA	TGCGCCAGCAGCCAAGATCTTCAGGGGTACCACGAGCAGTACTTC	CASSQDLQGYHEQYF
TRBV5-1	TRBJ2-7	NA	NA	TGCGCCAGCAGCTTGTTGACAACATCCGAGCAGTACTTC	CASSLLTTSEQYF
TRBV5-4	TRBJ2-7	NA	TRBD1	TGTGCCAGCTACAACCGGGACAGGGAATACGAGCAGTACTTC	CASYNRDREYEQYF
TRBV4-1	TRBJ1-2	NA	NA	TGCGCCAGCAGCCAAGGGCGACAGAGCTATGGCTACACCTTC	CASSQGRQSYGYTF
TRBV10-3	TRBJ1-6	NA	NA	TGTGCCATCAGTGACGGTCAGGATAATTCACCCCTCCACTTT	CAISDGQDNSPLHF
TRBV7-2	TRBJ1-5	NA	TRBD1	TGTGCCAGCAGCTCAACGGGACAGGGGGCTCAGTTTAGGAATCAGCCCCAGCATTTT	CASSSTGQGAQFRNQPQHF
TRBV5-1	TRBJ1-3	NA	TRBD1	TGCGCCAGCAACATCATTGACCACAGGGGCTTCTCTGGAAACACCATATATTTT	CASNIIDHRGFSGNTIYF
TRBV5-1	TRBJ2-7	NA	NA	TGCGCCAGCAGCTTGGAGTTCACCTACGAGCAGTACTTC	CASSLEFTYEQYF
TRBV10-3	TRBJ1-5	NA	NA	TGTGCCATCAGTGAGGCGGGGGAGGGCAATCAGCCCCAGCATTTT	CAISEAGEGNQPQHF
TRBV29-1	TRBJ1-2	NA	NA	TGCAGCGTGGGGGCAGGCAACTATGGCTACACCTTC	CSVGAGNYGYTF
TRBV19	TRBJ1-2	NA	NA	TGTGCCACCCGTGGAGGTAACTATGGCTACACCTTC	CATRGGNYGYTF
TRBV12-3/TRBV12-4	TRBJ2-1	NA	NA	TGTGCCAGCAGTTGGTCAGGGTACAATGAGCAGTTCTTC	CASSWSGYNEQFF
TRBV11-1	TRBJ1-1	NA	NA	TGTGCCAGCAGCTTGGAAATGAACACTGAAGCTTTCTTT	CASSLEMNTEAFF
TRBV6-5	TRBJ2-1	NA	TRBD2	TGTGCCAGCAGTATTACTAGCGGTTACAATGAGCAGTTCTTC	CASSITSGYNEQFF
TRBV10-3	TRBJ2-3	NA	NA	TGTGCCATCAGTGATAGCGTTAGGGGACAACTGCCAGATACGCAGTATTTT	CAISDSVRGQLPDTQYF
TRBV10-3	TRBJ1-2	NA	NA	TGTGCCATCAGTGAAGACAGTAACTATGGCTACACCTTC	CAISEDSNYGYTF
TRBV15	TRBJ2-1	NA	TRBD2	TGTGCCACCAGCATTGGGGGACTAGCGACGGATGAGCAGTTCTTC	CATSIGGLATDEQFF
TRBV3-1/TRBV3-2	TRBJ1-2	NA	NA	TGTGCCAGCAGCCAAGGTAACTATGGCTACACCTTC	CASSQGNYGYTF
TRBV27	TRBJ2-7	once	NA	TGTGCCAGCAGTCCCGGACCCTACGAGCAGTACTTC	CASSPGPYEQYF
TRBV29-1	TRBJ2-4	NA	NA	TGCAGCGTTGGGGCAGGACGGGCTCAGTACTTC	CSVGAGRAQYF
TRBV19	TRBJ1-1	NA	NA	TGTGCCAGTAGTATAGGACCGAGCACGGGCACTGAAGCTTTCTTT	CASSIGPSTGTEAFF
TRBV2	TRBJ1-1	NA	NA	TGTGCCAGCAGTGAAGGTAGGGGATCAGATGAAGCTTTCTTT	CASSEGRGSDEAFF
TRBV6-5	TRBJ1-6	NA	NA	TGTGCCAGCACCCCATTTCCCCTTAATTCACCCCTCCACTTT	CASTPFPLNSPLHF
TRBV30	TRBJ1-5	NA	NA	TGTGCCTGGAATAGGGCGGGGGCAGGTCAGCCCCAGCATTTT	CAWNRAGAGQPQHF
TRBV12-3/TRBV12-4	TRBJ1-3	NA	NA	TGTGCCAGCAGTTTCTGGGGAAACACCATATATTTT	CASSFWGNTIYF
TRBV5-6	TRBJ1-6	NA	NA	TGTGCCAGCAGCTTGGGAGACTTCGATTCACCCCTCCACTTT	CASSLGDFDSPLHF
TRBV4-2	TRBJ1-1	NA	TRBD1	TGTGCCAGCAGCCATCCAGGGGGAGGAACTGAAGCTTTCTTT	CASSHPGGGTEAFF